This T cell receptor beta chain came from a study of CD8+ T cells in alopecia areata. CDR3 length equals 14 residues. CDR1 and CDR2 (germline): MNHEY, SMNVEV (reference sequence). The V and J ends lost 5 bases and 2 bases respectively, with 13 bases between them. Reverse transcription of extracted RNA yielded cDNA, which provided the sequencing template. Assay: immunoSEQ multiplex PCR; the TCRdb copy retains only in-frame clones and omits some. The profile shows fewer than 200,000 clones, approximately 65% of them singletons. Collected material from alopecia areata patients comprised lesional scalp punch biopsies and peripheral blood.

The sample in question was CD8+ T cells sorted from blood, obtained at week 0. The rearrangement links TRBV27 to TRBJ2-7; D possibly corresponds to TRBD2 (6 bases). The TCR was taken from a human donor with alopecia areata. CDR3 sequence (DNA): TGTGCCAGCAGTCCCCGCGGGGCCACCTACGAGCAGTACTTC. This gives the protein CASSPRGATYEQYF.